These 10 T cell receptor beta chains were sequenced from one sample in a study of blood T cell repertoires in COVID-19. Produced via immunoSEQ multiplex PCR; TCRdb's table is partial and in-frame only. The profile shows 160,000 or so clones, just under 80% of them singletons. Sequencing input: peripheral blood. The receptor set was obtained from a man aged 70 or older with active or convalescent COVID-19.

J is TRBJ2-1 and V is TRBV5-1; possibly TRBD1 for D (6 bases). CDR1 SGHRS and CDR2 YFSETQ come from the germline V gene. The CDR3 sequence is 15 residues long. V was pared by 4 bases and J by 3 bases, with 14 bases between. CDR3 region: CASSPILGGYNEQFF. CDR3 DNA: TGCGCCAGCAGCCCGATATTAGGGGGCTACAATGAGCAGTTCTTC.

This rearrangement joins TRBV27 to TRBJ1-1; no clear D. Trimming stripped 3 bases from V and 3 bases from J, with 17 bases between. Germline values: CDR1 MNHEY, CDR2 SMNVEV (reference sequence). The CDR3 spans 16 residues. The CDR3 is CASSFNFRGRDTEAFF. CDR3 in DNA: TGTGCCAGCAGTTTCAATTTCCGGGGAAGGGACACTGAAGCTTTCTTT.

The gene calls are TRBV28 and TRBJ1-2; 9 bases align to TRBD1. V shed 4 bases, J shed 4 bases, and the junction held 10 bases outside the gene matches. CDR3 length: 16 residues. Germline V gene sequence: CDR1 MDHEN, CDR2 SYDVKM. The CDR3 region has the DNA TGTGCCAGCAGTTCAGTCTCCGGGACAGGGTCCTATGGCTACACCTTC. Amino acid sequence: CASSSVSGTGSYGYTF.

J is TRBJ2-5 and V is TRBV7-2; 10 positions match TRBD2. Germline V lookup: CDR1 SGHTA, CDR2 FQGNSA. This CDR3 is 16 amino acids long. The V and J ends lost 2 bases and 5 bases, in that order; junction bases with no gene match: 8. The CDR3 here is CASSLIMTSGRETQYF. CDR3 DNA sequence: TGTGCCAGCAGCTTAATTATGACTAGCGGGCGGGAGACCCAGTACTTC.

The V and J genes are TRBV19 and TRBJ1-4; the D gene is possibly TRBD1 (6 bases). V gave up 5 bases and J gave up 4 bases, with 8 bases separating them. CDR3 length: 13 amino acids. In germline, CDR1 is LNHDA, CDR2 SQIVND (reference sequence). The CDR3 here is CASSEDSNEKLFF. The CDR3 DNA follows: TGTGCCAGTAGTGAGGACAGTAATGAAAAACTGTTTTTT.

The chain employs TRBV3-1 (or the pseudogene TRBV3-2) and TRBJ2-7; 15 bases match TRBD2. After removal of 4 bases from V and 1 base from J, the junction contained 8 bases not matched to a gene. CDR3 length: 18 amino acids. Per the germline V gene, CDR1 is LGHDT and CDR2 is YNNKEL (reference sequence). The CDR3, as DNA: TGTGCCAGCAGCCTTACCGGACTAGCGGGAGGGCCGTCCTACGAGCAGTACTTC. It codes for CASSLTGLAGGPSYEQYF.

The chain has TRBV3-1 (or the pseudogene TRBV3-2) and TRBJ2-3, with TRBD2 identical over 9 bases. The CDR3 totals 14 residues. Losses at the gene ends were 5 bases for V and 2 bases for J; bases not matched to a gene: 2. The germline CDR1 and CDR2 sequences are LGHDT and YNNKEL (reference sequence). The CDR3: CASSTSGHTDTQYF. The CDR3 DNA reads as TGTGCCAGCAGCACTAGCGGGCACACAGATACGCAGTATTTT.

The sample holds a few counts of this clone. The chain carries TRBV18 and TRBJ2-2, with D perhaps TRBD1 (6 bases). Between the trimmed V and J ends, which lost 4 bases and 0 bases, there was a span of 12 bases. CDR1 is KGHSH and CDR2 is LQKENI in the germline V gene. CDR3 length: 16 amino acids. The CDR3 region has the DNA TGTGCCAGCTCACTCGCCGCAGGGGCGAACACCGGGGAGCTGTTTTTT. Translation gives CASSLAAGANTGELFF.

This chain connects TRBV24-1 to TRBJ2-1; a weak D match, TRBD2 (5 bases). The germline gives CDR1 KGHDR, CDR2 SFDVKD. CDR3 size: 14 residues. V lost 4 bases and J 8 bases, leaving 14 bases between the germline ends. As DNA, the CDR3 is TGTGCCACCAGTGACCCGCCCCCGAGGGATGAGCAGTTCTTC. Translating gives CATSDPPPRDEQFF.

The table lists this clone with a few counts. Written as DNA, the CDR3 is TGTGCCAGCAGCCAACCGCAACCGGGTGAAAAACTGTTTTTT. Protein: CASSQPQPGEKLFF. This chain connects TRBV4-2 to TRBJ1-4; D is ambiguous. Germline V gene data show CDR1 as LGHNA and CDR2 as YNFKEQ. V was shortened by 2 bases and J by 7 bases, with 11 bases between the two germline ends. This CDR3 comprises 14 residues.